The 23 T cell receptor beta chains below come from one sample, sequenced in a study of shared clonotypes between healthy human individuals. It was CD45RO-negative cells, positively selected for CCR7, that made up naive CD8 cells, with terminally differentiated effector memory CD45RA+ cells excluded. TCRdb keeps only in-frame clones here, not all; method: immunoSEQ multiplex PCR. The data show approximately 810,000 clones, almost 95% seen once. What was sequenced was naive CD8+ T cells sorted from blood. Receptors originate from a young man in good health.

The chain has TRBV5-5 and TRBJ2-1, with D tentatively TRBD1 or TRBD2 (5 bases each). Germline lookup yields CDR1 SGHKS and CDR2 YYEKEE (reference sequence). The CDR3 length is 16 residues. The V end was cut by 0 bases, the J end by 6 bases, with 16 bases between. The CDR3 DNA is TGTGCCAGCAGCTTGGAGTTGAGGGGATACCCCAATGAGCAGTTCTTC. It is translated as CASSLELRGYPNEQFF.

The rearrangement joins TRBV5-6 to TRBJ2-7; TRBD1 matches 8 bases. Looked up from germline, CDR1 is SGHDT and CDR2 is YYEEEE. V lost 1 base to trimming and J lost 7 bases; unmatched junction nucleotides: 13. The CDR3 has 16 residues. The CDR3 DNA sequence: TGTGCCAGCAGCTTGTGGACAGGGATCCTCGGGGATGAGCAGTACTTC. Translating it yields CASSLWTGILGDEQYF. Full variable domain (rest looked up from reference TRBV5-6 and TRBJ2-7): DAGVTQSPTHLIKTRGQQVTLRCSPKSGHDTVSWYQQALGQGPQFIFQYYEEEERQRGNFPDRFSGHQFPNYSSELNVNALLLGDSALYLCASSLWTGILGDEQYFGPGTRLTVT.

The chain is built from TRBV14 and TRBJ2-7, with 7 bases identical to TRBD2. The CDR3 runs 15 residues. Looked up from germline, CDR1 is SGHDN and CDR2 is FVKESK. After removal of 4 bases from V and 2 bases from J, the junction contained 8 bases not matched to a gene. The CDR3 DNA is TGTGCCAGCAGCCCCCTACTAGCGCCCGCCTACGAGCAGTACTTC. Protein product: CASSPLLAPAYEQYF. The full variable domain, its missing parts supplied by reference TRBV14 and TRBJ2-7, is EAGVTQFPSHSVIEKGQTVTLRCDPISGHDNLYWYRRVMGKEIKFLLHFVKESKQDESGMPNNRFLAERTGGTYSTLKVQPAELEDSGVYFCASSPLLAPAYEQYFGPGTRLTVT.

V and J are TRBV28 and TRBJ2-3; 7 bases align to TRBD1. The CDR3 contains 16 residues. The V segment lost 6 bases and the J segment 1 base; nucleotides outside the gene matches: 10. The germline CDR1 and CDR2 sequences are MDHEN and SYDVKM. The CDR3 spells CASRLTLQGGTDTQYF. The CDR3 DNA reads TGTGCCAGCAGACTGACTCTTCAGGGGGGCACAGATACGCAGTATTTT.

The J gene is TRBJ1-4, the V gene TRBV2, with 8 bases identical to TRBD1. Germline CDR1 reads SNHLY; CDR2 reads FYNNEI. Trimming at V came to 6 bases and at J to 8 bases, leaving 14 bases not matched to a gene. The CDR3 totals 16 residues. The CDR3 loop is CASSDLDRARGEKLFF. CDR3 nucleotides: TGTGCCAGCAGCGATTTGGACAGGGCGAGGGGCGAAAAACTGTTTTTT.

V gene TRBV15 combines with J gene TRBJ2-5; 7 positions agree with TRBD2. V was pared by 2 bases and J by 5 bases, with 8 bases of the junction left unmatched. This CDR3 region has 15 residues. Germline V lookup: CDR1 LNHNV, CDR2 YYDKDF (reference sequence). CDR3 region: CATSRSRGVPETQYF. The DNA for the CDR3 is TGTGCCACCAGCAGATCCCGGGGGGTCCCGGAGACCCAGTACTTC.

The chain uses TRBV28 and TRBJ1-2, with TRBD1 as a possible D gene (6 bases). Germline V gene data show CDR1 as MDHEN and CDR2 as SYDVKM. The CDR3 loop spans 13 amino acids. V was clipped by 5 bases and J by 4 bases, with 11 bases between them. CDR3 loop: CASSRDRTYGYTF. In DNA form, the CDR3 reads TGTGCCAGCAGTCGCGACAGGACCTATGGCTACACCTTC.

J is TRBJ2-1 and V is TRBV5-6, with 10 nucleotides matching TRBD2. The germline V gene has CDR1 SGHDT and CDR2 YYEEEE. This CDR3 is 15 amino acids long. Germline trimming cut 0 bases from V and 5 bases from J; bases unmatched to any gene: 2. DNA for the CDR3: TGTGCCAGCAGCTTGGCTGGACTAGCGGACAATGAGCAGTTCTTC. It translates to CASSLAGLADNEQFF.

The CDR3 DNA reads TGTGCCAGCAGCGTAGAGGGGGAGGGGATCAATGAGCAGTTCTTC. Its translation is CASSVEGEGINEQFF. The chain has TRBV9 and TRBJ2-1; D may be TRBD2 (7 bases). Germline assignment: CDR1 SGDLS and CDR2 YYNGEE. The CDR3 consists of 15 residues. Trimming took off 0 bases at V and 6 bases at J, with 13 bases between the two ends.

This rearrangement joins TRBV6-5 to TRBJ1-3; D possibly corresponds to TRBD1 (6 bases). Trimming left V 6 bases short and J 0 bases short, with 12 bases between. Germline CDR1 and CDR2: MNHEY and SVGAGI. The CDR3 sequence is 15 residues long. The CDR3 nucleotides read TGTGCCAGCAGCCCGGGACACCGCTCTGGAAACACCATATATTTT. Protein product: CASSPGHRSGNTIYF.

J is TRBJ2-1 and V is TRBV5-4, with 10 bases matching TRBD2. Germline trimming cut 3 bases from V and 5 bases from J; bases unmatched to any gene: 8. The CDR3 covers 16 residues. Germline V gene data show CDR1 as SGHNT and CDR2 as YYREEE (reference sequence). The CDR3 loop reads CASSSRTSGEDNEQFF. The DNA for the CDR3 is TGTGCCAGCAGCTCACGGACTAGCGGAGAAGACAATGAGCAGTTCTTC.

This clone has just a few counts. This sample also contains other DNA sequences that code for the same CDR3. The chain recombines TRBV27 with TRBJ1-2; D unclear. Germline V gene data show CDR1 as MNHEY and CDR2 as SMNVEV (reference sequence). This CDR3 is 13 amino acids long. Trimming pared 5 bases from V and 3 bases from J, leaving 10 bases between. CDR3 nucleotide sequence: TGTGCCAGCAGTCCTGGCGCTTACTATGGCTACACCTTC. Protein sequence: CASSPGAYYGYTF.

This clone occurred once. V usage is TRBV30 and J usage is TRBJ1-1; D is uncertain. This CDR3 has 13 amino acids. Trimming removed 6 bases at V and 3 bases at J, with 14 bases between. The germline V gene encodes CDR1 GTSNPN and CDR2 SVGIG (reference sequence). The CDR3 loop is CACQFDGYTEAFF. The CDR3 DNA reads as TGTGCCTGCCAATTTGACGGGTACACTGAAGCTTTCTTT.

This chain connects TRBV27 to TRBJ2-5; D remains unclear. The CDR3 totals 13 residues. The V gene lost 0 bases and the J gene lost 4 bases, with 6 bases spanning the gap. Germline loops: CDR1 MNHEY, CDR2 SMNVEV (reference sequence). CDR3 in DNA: TGTGCCAGCAGTTTATCGTTAGGAGAGACCCAGTACTTC. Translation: CASSLSLGETQYF.

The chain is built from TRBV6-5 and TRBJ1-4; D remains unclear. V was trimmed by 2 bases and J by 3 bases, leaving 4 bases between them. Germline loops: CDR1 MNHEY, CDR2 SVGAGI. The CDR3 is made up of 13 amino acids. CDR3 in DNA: TGTGCCAGCAGTTACGTGCCTAATGAAAAACTGTTTTTT. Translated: CASSYVPNEKLFF.

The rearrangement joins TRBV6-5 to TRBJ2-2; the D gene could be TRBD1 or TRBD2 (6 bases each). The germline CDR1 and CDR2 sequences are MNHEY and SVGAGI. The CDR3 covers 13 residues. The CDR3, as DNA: TGTGCAGGGGGGCCGACGAACACCGGGGAGCTGTTTTTT. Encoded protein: CAGGPTNTGELFF.

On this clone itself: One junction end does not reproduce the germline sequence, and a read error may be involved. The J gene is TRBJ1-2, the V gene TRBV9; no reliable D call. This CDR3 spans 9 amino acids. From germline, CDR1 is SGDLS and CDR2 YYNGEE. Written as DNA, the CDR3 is TGTGCCAGCAGCTCAACACCGGCCTTC. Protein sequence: CASSSTPAF.

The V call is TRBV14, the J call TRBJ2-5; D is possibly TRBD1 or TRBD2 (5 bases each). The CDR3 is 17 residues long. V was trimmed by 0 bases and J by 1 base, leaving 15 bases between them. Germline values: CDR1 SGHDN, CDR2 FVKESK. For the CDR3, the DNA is TGTGCCAGCAGCCAAGACGGGGACCTGACAACCCAAGAGACCCAGTACTTC. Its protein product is CASSQDGDLTTQETQYF.

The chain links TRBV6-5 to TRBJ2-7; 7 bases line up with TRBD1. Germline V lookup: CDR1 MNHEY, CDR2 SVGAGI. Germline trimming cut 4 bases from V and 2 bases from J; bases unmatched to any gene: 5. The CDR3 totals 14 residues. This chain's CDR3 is CASSLGQKAYEQYF. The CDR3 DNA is TGTGCCAGCAGTTTGGGACAGAAGGCCTACGAGCAGTACTTC.

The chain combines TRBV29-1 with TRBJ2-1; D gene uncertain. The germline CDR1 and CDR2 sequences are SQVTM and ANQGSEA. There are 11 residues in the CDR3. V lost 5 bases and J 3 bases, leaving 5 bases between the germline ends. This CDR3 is CSVIGYNEQFF. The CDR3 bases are TGCAGCGTTATTGGCTACAATGAGCAGTTCTTC.

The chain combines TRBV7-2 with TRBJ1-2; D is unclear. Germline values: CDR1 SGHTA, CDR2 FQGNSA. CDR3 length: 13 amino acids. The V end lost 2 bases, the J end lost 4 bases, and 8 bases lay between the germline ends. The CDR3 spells CASSLFEGYGYTF. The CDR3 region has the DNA TGTGCCAGCAGCTTATTTGAGGGCTATGGCTACACCTTC.

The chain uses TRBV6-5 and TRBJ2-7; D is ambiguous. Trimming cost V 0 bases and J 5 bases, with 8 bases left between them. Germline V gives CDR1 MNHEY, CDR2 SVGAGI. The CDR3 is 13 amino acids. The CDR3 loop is CASSYSSLDEQYF. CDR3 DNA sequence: TGTGCCAGCAGTTACTCGAGCCTGGACGAGCAGTACTTC.

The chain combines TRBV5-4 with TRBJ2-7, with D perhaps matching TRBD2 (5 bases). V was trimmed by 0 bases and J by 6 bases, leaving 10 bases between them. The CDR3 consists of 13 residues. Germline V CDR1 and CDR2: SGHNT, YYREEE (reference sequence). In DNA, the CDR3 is TGTGCCAGCAGCTTGGGGCTAGCCATCGAGCAGTACTTC. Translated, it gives CASSLGLAIEQYF. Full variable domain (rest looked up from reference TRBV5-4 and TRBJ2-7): ETGVTQSPTHLIKTRGQQVTLRCSSQSGHNTVSWYQQALGQGPQFIFQYYREEENGRGNFPPRFSGLQFPNYSSELNVNALELDDSALYLCASSLGLAIEQYFGPGTRLTVT.